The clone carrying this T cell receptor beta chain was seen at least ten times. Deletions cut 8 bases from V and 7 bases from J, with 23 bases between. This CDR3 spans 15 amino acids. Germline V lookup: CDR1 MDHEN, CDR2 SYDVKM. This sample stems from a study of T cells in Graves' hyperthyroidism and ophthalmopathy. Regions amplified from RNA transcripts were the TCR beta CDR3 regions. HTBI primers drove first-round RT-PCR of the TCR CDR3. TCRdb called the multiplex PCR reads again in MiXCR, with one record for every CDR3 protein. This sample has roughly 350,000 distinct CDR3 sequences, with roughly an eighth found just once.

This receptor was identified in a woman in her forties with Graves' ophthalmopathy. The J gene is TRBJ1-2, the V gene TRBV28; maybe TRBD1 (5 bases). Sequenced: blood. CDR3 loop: CASGMSGGLVSGYTF. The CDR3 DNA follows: TGTGCCAGCGGTATGTCGGGGGGTTTAGTGAGTGGCTACACCTTC.